This T cell receptor beta chain stems from a study of blood T cell repertoires in COVID-19 (TCRdb year 2020). Background on the whole study: The collaborator samples originated in the United States, Italy and Spain and spanned the acute and convalescent phases of COVID-19. A freely available public database, intended as a resource for researchers studying the immune response to SARS-CoV-2, is where the repertoires were released. The samples were drawn from the first 160 participants of the ongoing ImmuneRACE study and from 950 to 1,500 subjects provided by 6 global collaborators. Where available, HLA class I and class II types were obtained from metadata supplied by the sample provider rather than from assay-based typing. The material from the prospective study consisted of cDNA or gDNA derived from T cells, B-cell-depleted T cells, or PBMCs. Subjects who had been exposed to COVID-19, were actively infected with it, or had recovered from it provided the deeply sampled blood TCRbeta repertoires that made up the dataset. Sample metadata almost always included a de-identified subject ID, COVID-19 status, age in years and sex. Points the paper makes about the study in general: How much clinical and demographic metadata was included differed by source and by participant, and the metadata was provided uncurated.

With respect to this clone: The clone's antigen remains unknown. It has no much larger one-base neighbor in the sample; base qualities were not kept.

The immunoSEQ Assay, a bias-controlled multiplex PCR, was used to amplify TCRbeta CDR3 regions from genomic DNA. The authors' pipeline ran thus. The number of nucleated cells in each sample was estimated by amplification of reference gene primers within the assay. To quantify the absolute abundance of each unique TCRbeta CDR3 rearrangement, sequence reads were collapsed and filtered. For each sample, productive Simpson clonality was calculated as the square root of Simpson's diversity index over productive rearrangements. This is the immuneACCESS table as TCRdb keeps it, with only in-frame sequences that have V and J called. A part of the clones is gone; compared with another copy, unresolved V genes explain less than half, and the rest is unexplained. Clonal size and the V and J genes are those of that table, whereas D and trimming came from the DNA. Here the sample has about 270,000 clones; 87% occur a single time. In total, the top ten clones hold approximately 2.2% of the sample.

Each collaborating institution followed its own protocols to collect whole blood in K2EDTA tubes. For TCRbeta analysis, collaborator samples were shipped as frozen whole blood, as isolated PBMCs, or as DNA extracted from either sample type. The CDR3 sequence holds 13 residues, the cysteine and phenylalanine included. Only the CDR3 DNA is retained, 39 bases long and in frame from the first base. The V end gives up 3 bases and the J end 7 bases, leaving 6 bases in the junction not matched to a gene. CDR1 and CDR2 are drawn from the germline V gene: SGHRS, YFSETQ. The receptor comes from a woman between 45 and 60 years old with acute or convalescent COVID-19. Recombination joined TRBV5-1 with TRBJ2-7, and 8 junction bases match TRBD2. Sequenced: peripheral blood. The CDR3 reads CASSWGLVREQYF. The DNA reads TGCGCCAGCAGCTGGGGACTAGTGAGGGAGCAGTACTTC.